These 6 T cell receptor beta chains originate from one sample sequenced in a study of blood T cell repertoires in COVID-19. Clones were sequenced by immunoSEQ multiplex PCR, and TCRdb holds only the in-frame ones, with some missing. The sample includes 90,000 to 120,000 clones, 70% to 90% of them seen just once. Source material: peripheral blood. The receptors originated from a human donor in a cohort sampled during active COVID-19.

This clone showed up just a few times. The chain has TRBV3-1 (or the pseudogene TRBV3-2) and TRBJ1-1; D call uncertain. CDR1 and CDR2 from the germline V gene are LGHDT and YNNKEL (reference sequence). V dropped 1 base and J dropped 3 bases, with 12 bases sitting between them. The CDR3 is 15 amino acids. This CDR3 reads CASSQVEGPYTEAFF. The CDR3 region has the DNA TGTGCCAGCAGCCAAGTTGAGGGTCCGTACACTGAAGCTTTCTTT.

The CDR3 loop is CASSVVAGVGDTQYF. The CDR3 DNA follows: TGTGCCAGCAGCGTAGTAGCGGGAGTAGGCGATACGCAGTATTTT. The V gene is TRBV9, the J gene TRBJ2-3; 9 positions match TRBD2. The trim removed 0 bases at V and 6 bases at J, leaving 5 bases unmatched. The CDR3 is 15 residues long. Germline lookup yields CDR1 SGDLS and CDR2 YYNGEE.

This rearrangement joins TRBV29-1 to TRBJ2-3; 12 nucleotides align to TRBD2. In germline, CDR1 is SQVTM, CDR2 ANQGSEA. Losses at the gene ends were 6 bases for V and 3 bases for J; bases not matched to a gene: 4. The CDR3 covers 14 residues. The CDR3, as DNA: TGCAGCGTCGGACTAGCGGGAAAGACAGATACGCAGTATTTT. Protein product: CSVGLAGKTDTQYF.

This clone was seen just once. The CDR3 region is CASSLGQGSYEQYF. The CDR3 nucleotides are TGCGCCAGCAGCCTCGGACAGGGCTCCTACGAGCAGTACTTC. The rearrangement uses TRBV5-1 and TRBJ2-7; 8 nucleotides match TRBD1. With 4 bases clipped from V and 0 bases from J, the junction kept 3 bases outside the gene matches. This CDR3 is 14 amino acids long. Germline loops: CDR1 SGHRS, CDR2 YFSETQ.

This rearrangement joins TRBV7-9 to TRBJ2-7; 8 bases are a match to TRBD2. This CDR3 comprises 15 residues. Germline V gene lookup returns CDR1 SEHNR and CDR2 FQNEAQ (reference sequence). V gave up 5 bases and J gave up 1 base; unmatched junction bases: 7. The chain's CDR3 is CASSPGLGGSYEQYF. CDR3 coding DNA: TGTGCCAGCAGCCCGGGACTAGGCGGATCCTACGAGCAGTACTTC.

This clone has just one count. One end of the junction fails to match germline, which may point to a read error. The V call is TRBV7-7, the J call TRBJ2-3, with TRBD1 as a possible D gene (5 bases). The CDR3 contains 15 residues. Germline V gene lookup returns CDR1 SSHAT and CDR2 FNYEAQ (reference sequence). CDR3 nucleotides: TGTGCTAGCAGCTTAGCAGTAGAAGGGGCAGATACGCAGTATTTT. Protein sequence: CASSLAVEGADTQYF.